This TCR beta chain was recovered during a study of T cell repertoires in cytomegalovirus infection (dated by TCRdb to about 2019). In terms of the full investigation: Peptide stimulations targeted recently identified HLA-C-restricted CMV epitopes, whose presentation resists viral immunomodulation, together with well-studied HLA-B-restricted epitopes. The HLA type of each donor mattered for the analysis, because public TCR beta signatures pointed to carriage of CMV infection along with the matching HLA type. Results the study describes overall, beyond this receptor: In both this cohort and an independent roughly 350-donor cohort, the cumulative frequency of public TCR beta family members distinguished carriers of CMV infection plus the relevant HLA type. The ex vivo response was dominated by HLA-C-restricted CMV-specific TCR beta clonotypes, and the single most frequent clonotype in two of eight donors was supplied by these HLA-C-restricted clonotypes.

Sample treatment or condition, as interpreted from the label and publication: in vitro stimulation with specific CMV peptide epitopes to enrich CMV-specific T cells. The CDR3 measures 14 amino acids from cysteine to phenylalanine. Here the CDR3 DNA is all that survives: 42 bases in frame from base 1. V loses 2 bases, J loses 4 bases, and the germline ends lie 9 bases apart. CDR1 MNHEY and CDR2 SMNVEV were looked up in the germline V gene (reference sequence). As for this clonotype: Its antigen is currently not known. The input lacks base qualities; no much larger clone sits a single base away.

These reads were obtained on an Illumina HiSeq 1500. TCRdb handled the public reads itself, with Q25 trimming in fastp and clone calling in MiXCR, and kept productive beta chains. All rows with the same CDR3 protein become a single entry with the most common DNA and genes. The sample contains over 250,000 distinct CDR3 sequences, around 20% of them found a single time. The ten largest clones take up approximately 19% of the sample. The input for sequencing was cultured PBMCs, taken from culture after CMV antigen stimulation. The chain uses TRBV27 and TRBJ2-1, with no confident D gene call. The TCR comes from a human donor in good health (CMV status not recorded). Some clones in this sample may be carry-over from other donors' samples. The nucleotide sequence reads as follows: TGTGCCAGCAGTTTAGCACTCCATTACAATGAGCAGTTCTTC. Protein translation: CASSLALHYNEQFF.